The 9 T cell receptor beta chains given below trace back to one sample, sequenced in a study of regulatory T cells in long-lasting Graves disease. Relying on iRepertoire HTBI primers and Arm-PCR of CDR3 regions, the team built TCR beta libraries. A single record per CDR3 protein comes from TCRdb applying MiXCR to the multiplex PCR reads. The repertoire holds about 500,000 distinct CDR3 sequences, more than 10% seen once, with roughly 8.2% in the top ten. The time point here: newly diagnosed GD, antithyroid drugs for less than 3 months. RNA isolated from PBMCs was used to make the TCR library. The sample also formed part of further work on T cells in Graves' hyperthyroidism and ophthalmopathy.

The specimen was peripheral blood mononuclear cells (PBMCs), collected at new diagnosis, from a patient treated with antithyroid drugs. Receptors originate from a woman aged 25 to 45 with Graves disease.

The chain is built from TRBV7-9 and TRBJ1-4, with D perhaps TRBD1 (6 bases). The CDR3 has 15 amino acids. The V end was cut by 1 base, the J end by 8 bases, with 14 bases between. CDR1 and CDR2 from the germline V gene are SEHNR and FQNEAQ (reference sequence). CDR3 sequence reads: CASSLVDDRGEKLFF. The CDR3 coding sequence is TGTGCCAGCAGCTTAGTGGATGATAGGGGGGAAAAACTGTTTTTT.

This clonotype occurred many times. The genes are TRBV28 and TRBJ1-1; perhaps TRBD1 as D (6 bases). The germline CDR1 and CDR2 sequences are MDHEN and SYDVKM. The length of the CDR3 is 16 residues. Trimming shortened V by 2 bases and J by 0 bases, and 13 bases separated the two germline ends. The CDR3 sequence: CASSLEAGEMNTEAFF. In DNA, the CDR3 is TGTGCCAGCAGTTTAGAGGCAGGGGAGATGAACACTGAAGCTTTCTTT.

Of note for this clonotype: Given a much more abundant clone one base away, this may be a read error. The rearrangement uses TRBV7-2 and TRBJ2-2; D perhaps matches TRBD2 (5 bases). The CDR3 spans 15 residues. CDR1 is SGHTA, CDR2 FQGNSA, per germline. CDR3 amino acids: CASSLTQLNTGEPFF. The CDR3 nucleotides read TGTGCCAGCAGCTTAACCCAGCTAAACACCGGGGAGCCGTTTTTT.

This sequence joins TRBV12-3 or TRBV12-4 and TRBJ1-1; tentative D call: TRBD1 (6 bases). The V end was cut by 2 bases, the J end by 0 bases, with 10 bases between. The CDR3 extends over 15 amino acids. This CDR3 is CASSLRGGVNTEAFF. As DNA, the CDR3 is TGTGCCAGCAGTTTAAGGGGGGGGGTGAACACTGAAGCTTTCTTT.

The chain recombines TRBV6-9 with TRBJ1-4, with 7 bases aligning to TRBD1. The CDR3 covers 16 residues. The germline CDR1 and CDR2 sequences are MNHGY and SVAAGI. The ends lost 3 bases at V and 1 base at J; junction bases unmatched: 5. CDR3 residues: CASSYAPGGTNEKLFF. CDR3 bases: TGTGCCAGCAGTTACGCACCAGGGGGAACTAATGAAAAACTGTTTTTT.

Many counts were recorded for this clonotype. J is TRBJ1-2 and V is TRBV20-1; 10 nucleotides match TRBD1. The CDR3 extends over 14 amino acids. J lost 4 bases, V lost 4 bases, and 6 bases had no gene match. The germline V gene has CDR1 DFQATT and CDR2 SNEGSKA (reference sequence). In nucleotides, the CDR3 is TGCAGTGCTACCCGGGACAGGGGCCTCTATGGCTACACCTTC. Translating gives CSATRDRGLYGYTF.

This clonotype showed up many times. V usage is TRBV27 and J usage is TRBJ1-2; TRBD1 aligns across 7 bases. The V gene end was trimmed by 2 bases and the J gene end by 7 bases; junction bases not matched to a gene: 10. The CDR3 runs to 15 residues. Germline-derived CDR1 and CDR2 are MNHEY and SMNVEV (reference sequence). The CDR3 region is CASSLRFRQGGGYTF. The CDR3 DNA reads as TGTGCCAGCAGTTTAAGGTTCCGACAGGGCGGTGGCTACACCTTC.

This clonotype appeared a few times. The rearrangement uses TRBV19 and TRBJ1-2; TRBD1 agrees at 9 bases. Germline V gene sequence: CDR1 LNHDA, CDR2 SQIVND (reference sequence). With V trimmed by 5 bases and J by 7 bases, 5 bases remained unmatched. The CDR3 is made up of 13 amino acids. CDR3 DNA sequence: TGTGCCAGTAGTTACAGGGGGCTATCTGGCTACACCTTC. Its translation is CASSYRGLSGYTF.

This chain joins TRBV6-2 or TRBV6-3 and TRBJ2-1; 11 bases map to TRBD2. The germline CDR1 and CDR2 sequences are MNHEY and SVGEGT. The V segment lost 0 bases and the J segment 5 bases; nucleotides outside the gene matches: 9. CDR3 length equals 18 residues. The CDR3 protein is CASSYSIRLAGFHNEQFF. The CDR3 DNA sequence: TGTGCCAGCAGTTACTCGATCAGACTAGCGGGATTTCACAATGAGCAGTTCTTC.